What follows are 6 T cell receptor beta chains derived from one specimen sequenced in a study of blood T cell repertoires in COVID-19. TCRdb's table, derived via immunoSEQ multiplex PCR, lists solely in-frame clones and lacks some. The sample carries some 80,000 clones, over 80% recorded once. Sequencing was performed on peripheral blood. All receptors derive from a man in his 60s with active or convalescent COVID-19.

The chain links TRBV28 to TRBJ1-5, with 7 bases matching TRBD1. Germline CDR1 and CDR2: MDHEN and SYDVKM. Trimming cost V 6 bases and J 7 bases; bases outside gene matches: 6. The CDR3 is 13 amino acids. The CDR3 DNA sequence: TGTGCCAGCAGAACAGGGGTAGGCCAGCCCCAGCATTTT. Residues: CASRTGVGQPQHF.

The J gene is TRBJ2-5, the V gene TRBV7-6; D is possibly TRBD1 (6 bases). The CDR3 is made up of 16 amino acids. V lost 1 base to trimming and J lost 5 bases, with 17 bases between them. Germline assignment: CDR1 SGHVS and CDR2 FNYEAQ. CDR3 in DNA: TGTGCCAGCAGCTTAGTCGCTACAGGGAAAGGGGAGACCCAGTACTTC. Amino acids: CASSLVATGKGETQYF.

The rearrangement uses TRBV10-3 and TRBJ2-1, with a tentative D call TRBD2 (5 bases). Germline V gene data show CDR1 as ENHRY and CDR2 as SYGVKD. The CDR3 totals 15 residues. V gave up 0 bases and J gave up 9 bases, with 15 bases separating them. The CDR3 sequence: CAISESGLALGEQFF. CDR3 bases: TGTGCCATCAGTGAGTCGGGATTAGCGTTGGGTGAGCAGTTCTTC.

V and J are TRBV19 and TRBJ2-2, with 10 bases aligning to TRBD1. This CDR3 is built from 16 residues. Germline-derived CDR1 and CDR2 are LNHDA and SQIVND (reference sequence). J lost 4 bases, V lost 5 bases, and 7 bases had no gene match. The CDR3 is CASSDRGRRGTGELFF. The DNA for the CDR3 is TGTGCCAGTAGTGACAGGGGGCGCCGCGGCACCGGGGAGCTGTTTTTT.

The chain recombines TRBV6-5 with TRBJ1-1; no clear D. Germline CDR1 MNHEY, CDR2 SVGAGI. The CDR3 is 13 residues long. V gave up 6 bases and J gave up 2 bases, with 10 bases separating them. The CDR3 loop reads CASSLYINTEAFF. CDR3 nucleotide sequence: TGTGCCAGCAGCCTTTATATAAACACTGAAGCTTTCTTT.

The chain combines TRBV13 with TRBJ1-1; the match to TRBD1 covers 7 bases. The germline gives CDR1 PRHDT, CDR2 FYEKMQ (reference sequence). J lost 0 bases, V lost 5 bases, and 9 bases had no gene match. This CDR3 spans 16 amino acids. The CDR3 loop is CASSLRTGALNTEAFF. The CDR3 region has the DNA TGTGCCAGCAGCCTCAGGACAGGAGCCTTGAACACTGAAGCTTTCTTT.